The 8 T cell receptor beta chains given below trace back to one sample, sequenced in a study of T cell changes during pregnancy in multiple sclerosis. Some clones are missing from TCRdb's copy, which holds only in-frame ones; the method was immunoSEQ multiplex PCR. The data hold fewer than 85,000 clones, with 85% to 95% observed a single time. The sample was peripheral blood, taken in the third trimester of pregnancy. The receptors shown here come from a female donor in good health, enrolled as a control in a pregnancy study.

The chain combines TRBV28 with TRBJ1-4; 7 bases map to TRBD1. CDR3 length equals 15 residues. The V gene end was trimmed by 5 bases and the J gene end by 6 bases; junction bases not matched to a gene: 9. CDR1 and CDR2 (germline): MDHEN, SYDVKM. CDR3 residues: CASSLGGPVDEKLFF. CDR3 DNA sequence: TGTGCCAGCAGTCTAGGGGGCCCTGTCGATGAAAAACTGTTTTTT.

Only one count was recorded for this clone. The V and J genes are TRBV5-5 and TRBJ2-6; 8 positions agree with TRBD1. CDR1 and CDR2 from the germline V gene are SGHKS and YYEKEE (reference sequence). The CDR3 covers 16 residues. The V and J ends lost 3 bases and 2 bases, in that order; junction bases with no gene match: 4. The CDR3 loop reads CASSSAGGAGANVLTF. The CDR3 coding sequence is TGTGCCAGCAGCTCCGCAGGGGGCGCTGGGGCCAACGTCCTGACTTTC.

V usage is TRBV28 and J usage is TRBJ2-7; TRBD1 matches 7 bases. CDR1 and CDR2 from the germline V gene are MDHEN and SYDVKM. The CDR3 covers 14 residues. V was clipped by 5 bases and J by 4 bases; unmatched bases: 8. CDR3 sequence: CASSTTGVSYEQYF. The CDR3 nucleotides read TGTGCCAGCAGTACCACAGGGGTGTCGTACGAGCAGTACTTC.

The chain is built from TRBV5-1 and TRBJ2-5; D remains ambiguous. Germline-derived CDR1 and CDR2 are SGHRS and YFSETQ. The CDR3 has 15 amino acids. The V gene lost 0 bases and the J gene lost 0 bases, with 9 bases spanning the gap. The CDR3 protein is CASSLVGTNQETQYF. The CDR3 region has the DNA TGCGCCAGCAGCTTGGTGGGTACTAACCAAGAGACCCAGTACTTC.

The chain joins TRBV19 to TRBJ1-2; TRBD1 matches 9 bases. Germline V CDR1 and CDR2: LNHDA, SQIVND (reference sequence). The CDR3 is made up of 13 amino acids. V was pared by 5 bases and J by 6 bases, with 4 bases of the junction left unmatched. CDR3 DNA sequence: TGTGCCAGTAGTCCACGGGACAGGGATGGCTACACCTTC. It encodes CASSPRDRDGYTF.

The V call is TRBV28, the J call TRBJ2-1; 7 bases line up with TRBD2. In germline, CDR1 is MDHEN, CDR2 SYDVKM. Trimming cost V 3 bases and J 0 bases; bases outside gene matches: 8. CDR3 length: 17 residues. The CDR3 sequence is CASSFIVGGSSYNEQFF. CDR3 bases: TGTGCCAGCAGTTTTATCGTGGGGGGGAGCTCCTACAATGAGCAGTTCTTC.

DNA for the CDR3: TGTGCCAGCAGCGTAGCGGGTACGTACGAGCAGTACTTC. Translating it yields CASSVAGTYEQYF. The V call is TRBV9, the J call TRBJ2-7; D is unresolved. The germline CDR1 and CDR2 sequences are SGDLS and YYNGEE. Trimming stripped 0 bases from V and 4 bases from J, with 8 bases between. The CDR3 has 13 amino acids.

This clone has at least ten counts. The chain combines TRBV9 with TRBJ1-3, with D hard to call. There are 12 residues in the CDR3. From germline, CDR1 is SGDLS and CDR2 YYNGEE. Trimming removed 6 bases from V and 0 bases from J, with 4 bases in between. CDR3 sequence reads: CASTLSGNTIYF. CDR3 nucleotides: TGTGCCAGCACCCTCTCTGGAAACACCATATATTTT.